The sequence of this T cell receptor (beta chain) was determined in a study of blood T cells in healthy people across ages. Notes on the study in general: TCR beta diversity tracked closely with naive T cell percentage.

With regard to this clonotype: Antigen: not known.

The CDR3 has 16 amino acids. V gave up 4 bases and J gave up 5 bases; unmatched junction bases: 14. Germline V gives CDR1 SGHKS, CDR2 YYEKEE (reference sequence). A second roughly 6 to 11 cycle PCR used barcoded and J-beta primers. From each sample, at least 3 million paired-end reads containing CDR3 were obtained. TCRdb ran MiXCR on the 5' RACE reads and lists one entry per CDR3 protein. The table shows 780,000 or so distinct CDR3 sequences, with around three fifths occurring only once. Total RNA was extracted at no less than 6 micrograms per sample. The J gene is TRBJ2-7, the V gene TRBV5-5; 8 bases agree with TRBD1. Sequencing was done on a sample of blood. This TCR came from a man aged 35-49 years in good health. CDR3 sequence reads: CASSDETRTGIHEQYF. CDR3 bases: TGTGCCAGCAGCGACGAGACTCGGACAGGGATACACGAGCAGTACTTC.